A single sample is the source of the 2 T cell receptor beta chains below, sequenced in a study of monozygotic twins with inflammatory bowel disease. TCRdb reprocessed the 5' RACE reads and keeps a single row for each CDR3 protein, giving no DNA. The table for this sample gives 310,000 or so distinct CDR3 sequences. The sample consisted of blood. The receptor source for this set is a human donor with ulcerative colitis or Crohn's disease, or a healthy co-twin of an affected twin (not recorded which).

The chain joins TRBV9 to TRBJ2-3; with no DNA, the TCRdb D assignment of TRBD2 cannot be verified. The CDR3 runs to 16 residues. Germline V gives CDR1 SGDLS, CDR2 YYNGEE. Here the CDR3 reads CASSTPAGGPPDTQYF.

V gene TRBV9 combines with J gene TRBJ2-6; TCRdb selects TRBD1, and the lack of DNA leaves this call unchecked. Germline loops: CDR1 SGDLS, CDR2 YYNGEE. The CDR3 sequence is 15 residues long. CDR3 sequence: CASSVRTLGANVLTF. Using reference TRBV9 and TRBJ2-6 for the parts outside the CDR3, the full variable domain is DSGVTQTPKHLITATGQRVTLRCSPRSGDLSVYWYQQSLDQGLQFLIQYYNGEERAKGNILERFSAQQFPDLHSELNLSSLELGDSALYFCASSVRTLGANVLTFGAGSRLTVL.